The entry below describes one TCR beta chain. Its specificity is not known. Some clones are missing from TCRdb's copy, which holds only in-frame ones; the method was immunoSEQ multiplex PCR. The data hold 50,000 to 65,000 clones, with around three quarters observed a single time. Antigen-specific CD4+ T cell clonotypes were called by their expansion after viral peptide-pool culture in ViraFEST. Upon completion of 10 to 11 days in culture, CD4+ T cells were isolated. Of the BNT162b2 and mRNA-1273 vaccines, participants received two doses of one or the other. This CDR3 is 16 amino acids long. CDR1 is SGHDT, CDR2 YYEEEE, per germline. The V end lost 4 bases, the J end lost 0 bases, and 14 bases lay between the germline ends. These data come from a study of vaccination effects on CD4 cells after COVID-19. Study results and limitations: Marked clonal contraction of both clone types appeared late after vaccination.

Sequenced here: CD4+ T cells from PBMCs cultured with HCoV-229E spike peptides, sampled after COVID-19 vaccination. The genes are TRBV5-6 and TRBJ1-5, with D possibly matching TRBD1 (5 bases). The TCR was taken from a human donor who received a COVID-19 vaccine. The CDR3 is CASSDRHSASNQPQHF. The DNA of the CDR3 is TGTGCCAGCAGCGACAGACACAGCGCTAGCAATCAGCCCCAGCATTTT.